These 32 T cell receptor beta chains came from one sample sequenced in a study of shared clonotypes between healthy human individuals. Profiled with immunoSEQ multiplex PCR; TCRdb holds only in-frame clones, not every one. The repertoire has about 2.4 million clones, roughly 93% of them found once; the top ten carry about 0.39%. Sequencing input: naive CD4+ T cells from PBMCs. Stated subset: CD45RA+ positively selected. Receptors originate from a man aged 18 to 30 in good health. Some clones in this sample may be carry-over from other donors' samples.

The rearrangement joins TRBV2 to TRBJ2-5; 7 nucleotides line up with TRBD2. The CDR3 length is 15 residues. The germline gives CDR1 SNHLY, CDR2 FYNNEI. Losses at the gene ends were 4 bases for V and 7 bases for J; bases not matched to a gene: 12. The CDR3 spells CASSVSGGSSGTQYF. The CDR3 DNA reads TGTGCCAGCAGTGTCTCTGGCGGGAGCTCGGGGACCCAGTACTTC.

CDR3 protein: CASSPRVQEVEAFF. DNA of the CDR3: TGTGCCAGCTCACCCCGGGTCCAGGAGGTTGAAGCTTTCTTT. The chain carries TRBV18 and TRBJ1-1; D is unresolved. Germline V gene data show CDR1 as KGHSH and CDR2 as LQKENI. The ends were cut back, 3 bases at V and 7 bases at J, with 15 bases in the middle. The CDR3 is made up of 14 amino acids. The whole variable domain, remainder taken from reference TRBV18 and TRBJ1-1, is NAGVMQNPRHLVRRRGQEARLRCSPMKGHSHVYWYRQLPEEGLKFMVYLQKENIIDESGMPKERFSAEFPKEGPSILRIQQVVRGDSAAYFCASSPRVQEVEAFFGQGTRLTVV.

On this clone: At one of its ends the junction is not consistent with the germline gene, which may arise from a read error. CDR3 in DNA: TGTGCCAGCAGTCCGACAGGGGGCAAACAGCCCCAGCATTTT. Translated, it gives CASSPTGGKQPQHF. The chain recombines TRBV2 with TRBJ1-5; 10 bases match TRBD1. Germline loops: CDR1 SNHLY, CDR2 FYNNEI. This CDR3 has 14 amino acids.

The chain links TRBV5-5 to TRBJ2-1; 7 bases fit TRBD2. This CDR3 spans 16 amino acids. Germline assignment: CDR1 SGHKS and CDR2 YYEKEE (reference sequence). The trim removed 0 bases at V and 3 bases at J, leaving 6 bases unmatched. The DNA for the CDR3 is TGTGCCAGCAGCTTGGGAGGACTAGTGATCTACAATGAGCAGTTCTTC. It specifies CASSLGGLVIYNEQFF. The entire variable domain, with the rest obtained from reference TRBV5-5 and TRBJ2-1, is as follows: DAGVTQSPTHLIKTRGQQVTLRCSPISGHKSVSWYQQVLGQGPQFIFQYYEKEERGRGNFPDRFSARQFPNYSSELNVNALLLGDSALYLCASSLGGLVIYNEQFFGPGTRLTVL.

To note about this clone: This may arise from a read error, as a much more abundant clone is one base away. Other DNA sequences in this specimen translate into the identical CDR3. The chain links TRBV27 to TRBJ2-2; no reliable D call. Trimming removed 3 bases at V and 2 bases at J, with 1 base between. Germline assignment: CDR1 MNHEY and CDR2 SMNVEV (reference sequence). The CDR3 is 12 residues long. CDR3 in DNA: TGTGCCAGCAGTTTCAACACCGGGGAGCTGTTTTTT. It is translated as CASSFNTGELFF.

The chain combines TRBV28 with TRBJ1-5, with a possible D match to TRBD1 (5 bases). From germline, CDR1 is MDHEN and CDR2 SYDVKM. This CDR3 contains 16 residues. Trimming stripped 6 bases from V and 1 base from J, with 16 bases between. The CDR3 region has the DNA TGTGCCAGCAGAGTACTGGGGCGAGGGAGCAATCAGCCCCAGCATTTT. Translated, it gives CASRVLGRGSNQPQHF.

The chain combines TRBV4-3 with TRBJ2-3; D uncertain. The germline CDR1 and CDR2 sequences are LGHNA and YSLEER. CDR3 size: 16 residues. V lost 1 base to trimming and J lost 0 bases, with 11 bases between them. The CDR3 DNA follows: TGCGCCAGCAGCCAAGCTGGCACTGCTAGCACAGATACGCAGTATTTT. This encodes CASSQAGTASTDTQYF.

The chain carries TRBV6-1 and TRBJ2-7, with 8 bases lining up with TRBD1. The V gene's germline CDR1 is MNHNS and CDR2 SASEGT. The V gene end was trimmed by 6 bases and the J gene end by 0 bases; junction bases not matched to a gene: 4. The CDR3 covers 14 residues. The CDR3 coding sequence is TGTGCCAGCAGATTGGACAGGGTCTCCTACGAGCAGTACTTC. Protein product: CASRLDRVSYEQYF.

This clone has a single count. V gene TRBV7-2 combines with J gene TRBJ2-3; 9 nucleotides agree with TRBD2. Germline V gives CDR1 SGHTA, CDR2 FQGNSA. This CDR3 is built from 17 residues. V trimming: 5 bases; J trimming: 0 bases; junction bases outside the gene matches: 9. CDR3 in amino acids: CASSKTLLAGSTDTQYF. Here the CDR3 DNA reads TGTGCCAGCAGCAAGACCCTGCTAGCGGGGAGCACAGATACGCAGTATTTT.

This chain uses TRBV6-1 with TRBJ2-5; D perhaps matches TRBD2 (5 bases). Germline values: CDR1 MNHNS, CDR2 SASEGT. Trimming took 4 bases from V and 2 from J, leaving 11 bases between them. CDR3 length: 14 residues. The DNA for the CDR3 is TGTGCCAGCAGTGTCCGGGGTCTACAAGAGACCCAGTACTTC. Translating it yields CASSVRGLQETQYF.

This clone was observed once. CDR3 amino acids: CRTGLEYGYTF. The CDR3 bases are TGCAGGACAGGGTTGGAGTATGGCTACACCTTC. The chain uses TRBV20-1 and TRBJ1-2, with TRBD1 matching over 7 bases. This CDR3 spans 11 amino acids. Germline CDR1 is DFQATT and CDR2 is SNEGSKA (reference sequence).

The V gene is TRBV6-5, the J gene TRBJ1-6; TRBD1 might be the D (6 bases). This CDR3 is 14 amino acids long. Between the trimmed V and J ends, which lost 1 base and 9 bases, there was a span of 10 bases. CDR1 is MNHEY and CDR2 is SVGAGI in the germline V gene. Here the CDR3 DNA reads TGTGCCAGCAGTTACTACCGGGACACTTCACCCCTCCACTTT. Its translation: CASSYYRDTSPLHF.

This chain links TRBV27 with TRBJ2-7, with TRBD2 identical over 9 bases. This CDR3 is 15 amino acids long. The V segment lost 1 base and the J segment 4 bases; nucleotides outside the gene matches: 5. Germline CDR1 and CDR2: MNHEY and SMNVEV (reference sequence). CDR3 sequence: CASSLFAGGRYEQYF. The CDR3, as DNA: TGTGCCAGCAGTTTATTTGCGGGAGGGAGGTACGAGCAGTACTTC.

The gene calls are TRBV28 and TRBJ2-6; no definite D call. The V and J ends lost 7 bases and 2 bases respectively, with 12 bases between them. The CDR3 loop spans 15 amino acids. Germline V CDR1 and CDR2: MDHEN, SYDVKM. The CDR3 DNA reads TGTGCCAGCAATGTTAGAGGTGCTGGGGCCAACGTCCTGACTTTC. Translation: CASNVRGAGANVLTF. Full variable domain (rest looked up from reference TRBV28 and TRBJ2-6): DVKVTQSSRYLVKRTGEKVFLECVQDMDHENMFWYRQDPGLGLRLIYFSYDVKMKEKGDIPEGYSVSREKKERFSLILESASTNQTSMYLCASNVRGAGANVLTFGAGSRLTVL.

The V gene is TRBV5-1, the J gene TRBJ2-1; 13 bases align to TRBD2. V trimming: 3 bases; J trimming: 9 bases; junction bases outside the gene matches: 3. Per germline, CDR1 SGHRS and CDR2 YFSETQ. The CDR3 runs to 14 residues. CDR3 in DNA: TGCGCCAGCAGCTCGGGACTAGCGGGAATTGAGCAGTTCTTC. Its protein is CASSSGLAGIEQFF.

The chain links TRBV5-4 to TRBJ1-1; 9 bases map to TRBD1. CDR1 and CDR2 from the germline V gene are SGHNT and YYREEE (reference sequence). The CDR3 has 13 amino acids. V trimming: 3 bases; J trimming: 7 bases; junction bases outside the gene matches: 4. CDR3 sequence (DNA): TGTGCCAGCAGCTCACAGGGGGCTAGTGAAGCTTTCTTT. Its translation is CASSSQGASEAFF.

V and J are TRBV6-6 and TRBJ1-5; D remains ambiguous. Trimming took off 7 bases at V and 5 bases at J, with 12 bases between the two ends. CDR1 and CDR2 from the germline V gene are MNHNY and SVGAGI (reference sequence). The CDR3 consists of 13 residues. For the CDR3, the DNA is TGTGCCAGCATGTCAGTTAGAGATCAGCCCCAGCATTTT. The encoded protein is CASMSVRDQPQHF.

CDR3 nucleotides: TGTGCCGGGGACAGGGGGCCAACTAATGAAAAACTGTTTTTT. Translation gives CAGDRGPTNEKLFF. This chain joins TRBV30 and TRBJ1-4; 12 positions agree with TRBD1. The V segment lost 8 bases and the J segment 0 bases; nucleotides outside the gene matches: 1. The CDR3 contains 14 residues. Germline CDR1 GTSNPN, CDR2 SVGIG (reference sequence). Looking up the rest from reference TRBV30 and TRBJ1-4 gives the full variable domain: SQTIHQWPATLVQPVGSPLSLECTVEGTSNPNLYWYRQAAGRGLQLLFYSVGIGQISSEVPQNLSASRPQDRQFILSSKKLLLSDSGFYLCAGDRGPTNEKLFFGSGTQLSVL.

The chain is built from TRBV10-3 and TRBJ2-4, with D maybe TRBD1 (6 bases). Germline V gene sequence: CDR1 ENHRY, CDR2 SYGVKD. This CDR3 has 13 residues. V was clipped by 10 bases and J by 6 bases, with 16 bases between them. CDR3 nucleotide sequence: TGTGCCACCTCTGATGGACAGTCAAACATTCAGTACTTC. This sequence encodes CATSDGQSNIQYF.

This clone was found a few times. V gene TRBV11-3 combines with J gene TRBJ1-1, with D uncertain. This CDR3 has 13 residues. Germline V CDR1 and CDR2: SGHNT, YENEEA. V lost 3 bases, J lost 4 bases, and 9 bases lay in between. CDR3 protein: CASSFSYTTEAFF. Written as DNA, the CDR3 is TGTGCCAGCAGCTTTTCGTACACCACTGAAGCTTTCTTT.

The rearrangement joins TRBV7-2 to TRBJ2-4, with a weak D call TRBD2 (6 bases). In germline, CDR1 is SGHTA, CDR2 FQGNSA. The CDR3 contains 11 residues. Trimming cost V 5 bases and J 13 bases, with 12 bases left between them. CDR3 coding DNA: TGTACCAGCAGCCCGGGACTGGGACAGTACTTC. Its translation: CTSSPGLGQYF.

This chain links TRBV5-5 with TRBJ2-7; 7 nucleotides agree with TRBD1. The CDR3 loop spans 13 amino acids. The ends lost 2 bases at V and 6 bases at J; junction bases unmatched: 5. CDR1 and CDR2 from the germline V gene are SGHKS and YYEKEE (reference sequence). This CDR3 is CASSLTGEGEQYF. The CDR3 DNA sequence: TGTGCCAGCAGCTTAACAGGGGAAGGCGAGCAGTACTTC. The whole variable domain, filled in from reference TRBV5-5 and TRBJ2-7, reads DAGVTQSPTHLIKTRGQQVTLRCSPISGHKSVSWYQQVLGQGPQFIFQYYEKEERGRGNFPDRFSARQFPNYSSELNVNALLLGDSALYLCASSLTGEGEQYFGPGTRLTVT.

The V call is TRBV6-5, the J call TRBJ2-7, with D tentatively TRBD2 (6 bases). V was clipped by 6 bases and J by 2 bases, with 14 bases between them. The CDR3 contains 14 residues. Germline CDR1 and CDR2: MNHEY and SVGAGI. The CDR3 DNA reads TGTGCCAGCAGCGGGTGGGGGGTGCCCTACGAGCAGTACTTC. Protein sequence: CASSGWGVPYEQYF.

J is TRBJ2-5 and V is TRBV4-1; D uncertain. Per germline, CDR1 MGHRA and CDR2 YSYEKL. Trimming took off 6 bases at V and 5 bases at J, with 19 bases between the two ends. The CDR3 has 15 amino acids. The CDR3 here is CASRPDEYGRETQYF. Here the CDR3 DNA reads TGCGCCAGCAGACCAGACGAGTACGGACGGGAGACCCAGTACTTC.

This clone has just one count. This specimen includes other DNA sequences encoding the same CDR3. This chain joins TRBV2 and TRBJ2-7; D unresolved. Per the germline V gene, CDR1 is SNHLY and CDR2 is FYNNEI. The CDR3 is 10 amino acids. V gave up 7 bases and J gave up 3 bases, with 4 bases separating them. The CDR3 DNA sequence: TGTGCCAGCAACCGCTACGAGCAGTACTTC. Its protein product is CASNRYEQYF.

In this sample, this clone turned up a few times. The genes are TRBV15 and TRBJ1-1, with D unclear. From germline, CDR1 is LNHNV and CDR2 YYDKDF (reference sequence). The CDR3 loop spans 13 amino acids. Trimming left V 7 bases short and J 0 bases short, with 9 bases between. DNA of the CDR3: TGTGCCACCACCCTACGGATGAACACTGAAGCTTTCTTT. Amino acid sequence: CATTLRMNTEAFF.

Comment on this clone: At the DNA level, this CDR3 is encoded by other sequences in the same sample as well. The rearrangement joins TRBV5-1 to TRBJ1-1, with D maybe TRBD1 (5 bases). Germline values: CDR1 SGHRS, CDR2 YFSETQ. V dropped 2 bases and J dropped 0 bases, with 8 bases sitting between them. The CDR3 loop spans 14 amino acids. CDR3 sequence: CASSFRQLNTEAFF. The CDR3 nucleotides are TGCGCCAGCAGCTTCCGACAGTTGAACACTGAAGCTTTCTTT. Complete variable domain (other parts from reference TRBV5-1 and TRBJ1-1): KAGVTQTPRYLIKTRGQQVTLSCSPISGHRSVSWYQQTPGQGLQFLFEYFSETQRNKGNFPGRFSGRQFSNSRSEMNVSTLELGDSALYLCASSFRQLNTEAFFGQGTRLTVV.

With regard to this clone: Different DNA sequences within this sample yield the same CDR3. The chain carries TRBV4-1 and TRBJ1-1; TRBD1 aligns across 7 bases. V was pared by 3 bases and J by 0 bases, with 4 bases of the junction left unmatched. CDR3 length equals 15 residues. CDR1 is MGHRA, CDR2 YSYEKL, per germline. CDR3 DNA sequence: TGCGCCAGCAGCCAGCCGACAGGGATGAACACTGAAGCTTTCTTT. Protein sequence: CASSQPTGMNTEAFF.

The chain recombines TRBV6-5 with TRBJ1-1; D perhaps matches TRBD1 (6 bases). Germline-derived CDR1 and CDR2 are MNHEY and SVGAGI. V lost 0 bases, J lost 1 base, and 12 bases lay in between. The CDR3 covers 16 residues. CDR3 DNA: TGTGCCAGCAGTTACTCCCTCCCCAGGGGGAACACTGAAGCTTTCTTT. It translates to CASSYSLPRGNTEAFF.

Points on this clone: This CDR3 is also generated by other DNA sequences in the sample. The rearrangement links TRBV6-1 to TRBJ2-7; 7 bases agree with TRBD2. V lost 1 base and J lost 0; bases outside the gene matches: 3. Germline assignment: CDR1 MNHNS and CDR2 SASEGT. The CDR3 sequence is 15 residues long. DNA of the CDR3: TGTGCCAGCAGTGAAGGGGGGGGGAGCTCCTACGAGCAGTACTTC. Translated, it gives CASSEGGGSSYEQYF.

The chain links TRBV27 to TRBJ2-7, with 9 positions matching TRBD2. Looked up from germline, CDR1 is MNHEY and CDR2 is SMNVEV (reference sequence). The CDR3 consists of 14 residues. V was clipped by 6 bases and J by 6 bases; unmatched bases: 9. CDR3 region: CASRRGTSFPEQYF. CDR3 in DNA: TGTGCCAGCAGACGCGGGACTAGCTTTCCCGAGCAGTACTTC.

V and J are TRBV11-2 and TRBJ1-4, with 7 nucleotides matching TRBD1. The CDR3 spans 14 residues. The V segment lost 5 bases and the J segment 4 bases; nucleotides outside the gene matches: 4. The V gene's germline CDR1 is SGHAT and CDR2 FQNNGV. The CDR3 spells CASSKGQINEKLFF. The CDR3 bases are TGTGCCAGCAGCAAGGGACAGATTAATGAAAAACTGTTTTTT.